Only one count was recorded for the clone carrying this T cell receptor beta chain. The antigen is unknown. Subsets obtained from CD4+ cells comprised CD45RA+ naive and CD45RA-negative memory cells. This entry is derived from a study of shared clonotypes between healthy human individuals. The study's findings and limits: Shared clonotypes across all four donors exceeded non-shared ones in generation probability.

Trimming at V came to 9 bases and at J to 7 bases, leaving 11 bases not matched to a gene. The CDR3 totals 14 residues. Data came from immunoSEQ multiplex PCR; TCRdb stores just in-frame clones and leaves some out. The sample includes roughly 2.5 million clones, more than 80% of them seen just once. The rearrangement joins TRBV5-3 to TRBJ2-2; TRBD2 agrees at 8 bases. TRBV5-3 has ORF status, its function being uncertain. Sequencing used naive CD4+ T cells sorted from blood. This sample's subset: CD45RA+ positively selected. This sequence originates from a young man in good health. CDR3 amino acids: CAKFSGREGGELFF. CDR3 nucleotide sequence: TGTGCCAAATTCAGCGGGAGAGAGGGCGGGGAGCTGTTTTTT.